The clone carrying this TCR beta chain was recorded at least ten times. The sample originates from a study of blood T cell repertoires in COVID-19. The V gene lost 8 bases and the J gene lost 1 base, with 12 bases spanning the gap. This CDR3 is built from 14 residues. Germline CDR1 is MDHEN and CDR2 is SYDVKM. Produced via immunoSEQ multiplex PCR; TCRdb's table is partial and in-frame only. The repertoire has 180,000 or so clones, 76% of them found once; the top ten carry around 7.9%. Sequenced sample: peripheral blood. The source of this sequence is a woman aged 50 to 65 with active or convalescent COVID-19. This chain joins TRBV28 and TRBJ2-4, with no clear D. In nucleotides, the CDR3 is TGTGCCAGCCGGAAGCGAGTTGCCAAAAACATTCAGTACTTC. It is translated as CASRKRVAKNIQYF.